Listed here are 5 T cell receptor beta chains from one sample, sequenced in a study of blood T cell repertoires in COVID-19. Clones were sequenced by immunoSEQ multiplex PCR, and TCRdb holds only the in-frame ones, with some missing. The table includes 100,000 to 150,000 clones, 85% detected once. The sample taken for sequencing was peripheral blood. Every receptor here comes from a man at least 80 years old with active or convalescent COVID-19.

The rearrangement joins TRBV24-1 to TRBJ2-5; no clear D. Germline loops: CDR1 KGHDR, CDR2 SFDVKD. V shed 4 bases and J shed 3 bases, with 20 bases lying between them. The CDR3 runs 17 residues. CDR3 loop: CATSDYHRVKEEETQYF. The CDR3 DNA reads TGTGCCACCAGTGACTATCACCGGGTCAAAGAAGAAGAGACCCAGTACTTC.

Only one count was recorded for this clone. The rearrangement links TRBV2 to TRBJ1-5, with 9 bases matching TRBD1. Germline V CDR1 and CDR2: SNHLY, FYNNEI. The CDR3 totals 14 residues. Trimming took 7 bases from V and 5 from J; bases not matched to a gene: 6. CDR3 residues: CASTTGQGDQPQHF. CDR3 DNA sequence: TGTGCCAGCACCACGGGACAGGGAGATCAGCCCCAGCATTTT.

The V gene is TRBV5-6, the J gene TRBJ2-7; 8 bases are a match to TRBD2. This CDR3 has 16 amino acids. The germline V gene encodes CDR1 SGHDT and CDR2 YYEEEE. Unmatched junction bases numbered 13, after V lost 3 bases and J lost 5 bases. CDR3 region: CASSSILVRGEDEQYF. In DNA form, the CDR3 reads TGTGCCAGCAGCTCCATTCTGGTGCGGGGGGAAGACGAGCAGTACTTC. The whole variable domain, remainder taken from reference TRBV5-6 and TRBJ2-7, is DAGVTQSPTHLIKTRGQQVTLRCSPKSGHDTVSWYQQALGQGPQFIFQYYEEEERQRGNFPDRFSGHQFPNYSSELNVNALLLGDSALYLCASSSILVRGEDEQYFGPGTRLTVT.

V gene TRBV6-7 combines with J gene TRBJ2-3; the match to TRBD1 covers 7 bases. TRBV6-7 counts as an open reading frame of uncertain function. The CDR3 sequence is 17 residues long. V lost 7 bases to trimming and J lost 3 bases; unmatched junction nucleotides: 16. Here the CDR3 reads CASTNRTGRPLTDTQYF. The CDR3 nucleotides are TGTGCCAGCACCAATCGGACAGGTCGGCCACTTACAGATACGCAGTATTTT.

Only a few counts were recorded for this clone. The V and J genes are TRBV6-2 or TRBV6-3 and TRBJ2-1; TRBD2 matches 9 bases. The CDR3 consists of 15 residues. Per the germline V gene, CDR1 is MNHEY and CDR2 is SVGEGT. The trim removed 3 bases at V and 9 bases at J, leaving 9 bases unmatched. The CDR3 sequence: CASSYNRGRAPEQFF. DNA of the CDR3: TGTGCCAGCAGTTATAACCGCGGGAGGGCCCCTGAGCAGTTCTTC.